This note documents a single T cell receptor (beta chain) sequence. Its antigen is currently unknown. This entry is derived from a study of cytomegalovirus exposure and HLA in healthy donors. Study findings and constraints: As a later analysis showed, a missense DCLRE1C variant was linked to trimming of TCR beta V- and J-genes.

The PCR used 60 Vbeta and 13 Jbeta primers. Libraries were prepared by immunoSEQ multiplex PCR; TCRdb keeps only in-frame clonotypes and omits some of them. The sample has 150,000 to 200,000 clones, about nine tenths seen once. The TCR was taken from a boy aged 2 to 9 in good health and CMV-seronegative. Material for sequencing was PBMCs.

The CDR3 nucleotides are TGTGCCAGCAGCTTAGCCCTGACAGGCCCAAAAGCTTTCTTT. Translated: CASSLALTGPKAFF. This chain links TRBV7-9 with TRBJ1-1; TRBD1 might be the D (6 bases). The CDR3 extends over 14 amino acids. CDR1 and CDR2 (germline): SEHNR, FQNEAQ (reference sequence). V was cut by 0 bases and J by 9 bases, with 14 bases left in between.